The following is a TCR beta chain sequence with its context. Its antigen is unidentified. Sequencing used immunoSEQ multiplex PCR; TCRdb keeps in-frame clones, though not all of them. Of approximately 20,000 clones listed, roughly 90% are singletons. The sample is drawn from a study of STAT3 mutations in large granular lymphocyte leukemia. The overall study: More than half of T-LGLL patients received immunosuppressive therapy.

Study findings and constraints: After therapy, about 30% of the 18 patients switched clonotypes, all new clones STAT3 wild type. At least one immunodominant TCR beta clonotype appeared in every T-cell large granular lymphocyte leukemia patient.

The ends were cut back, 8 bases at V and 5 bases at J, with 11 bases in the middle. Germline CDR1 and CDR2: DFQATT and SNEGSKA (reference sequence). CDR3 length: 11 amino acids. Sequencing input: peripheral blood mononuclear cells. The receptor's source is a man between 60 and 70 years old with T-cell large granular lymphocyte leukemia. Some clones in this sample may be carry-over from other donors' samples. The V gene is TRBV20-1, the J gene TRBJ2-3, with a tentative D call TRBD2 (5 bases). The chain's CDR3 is CSPPEGDTQYF. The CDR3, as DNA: TGCAGTCCTCCAGAGGGAGATACGCAGTATTTT.